The clone carrying this T cell receptor beta chain was detected many times. Its antigen is currently unknown. The data were obtained in a study of T cells after yellow fever vaccination. Broader study findings: Reappearing after the booster were most of the clones from primary vaccination (about 96% CD4, 75% to 90% CD8). Only a small proportion of the clonotypes turned up in both the CD4 and the CD8 compartments, likely arising from convergent recombination. Though it reached lower strength, the secondary response hit its peak faster, day 5 versus 15.

After removal of 6 bases from V and 2 bases from J, the junction contained 10 bases not matched to a gene. Germline CDR1 is DFQATT and CDR2 is SNEGSKA (reference sequence). This CDR3 region has 16 residues. TCRdb redid the calling of the 5' RACE reads with MiXCR, one entry per CDR3 protein. The data show about 130,000 distinct CDR3 sequences, under 8.5% seen once. The source was CD4+ T cells sorted from PBMCs, collected 9 to 11 days after the first yellow fever vaccination. The chain combines TRBV20-1 with TRBJ2-5; the match to TRBD2 covers 12 bases. This sequence originates from a man between 18 and 35 years old who received the YFV17D yellow fever vaccine. The chain's CDR3 is CSANGLAGTPQETQYF. CDR3 coding DNA: TGCAGTGCCAACGGACTAGCGGGGACCCCACAAGAGACCCAGTACTTC.